Following are 3 T cell receptor beta chains from one sample sequenced in a study of spatial heterogeneity in lung cancer. Each CDR3 protein gets one entry after TCRdb re-called the 5' RACE reads with MiXCR. The data show over 35,000 distinct CDR3 sequences, with over 9.5% seen just once and about a sixth held by the top ten. Time point meaning: blood at routine non-recurrence follow-up after resection. The specimen was PBMCs, collected at follow-up. All receptors derive from a female donor with early-stage non-small cell lung cancer.

This clonotype was seen at least ten times. The CDR3 sequence is CASSLASTGELFF. In DNA, the CDR3 is TGTGCCAGCAGCTTAGCGAGCACCGGGGAGCTGTTTTTT. The chain has TRBV7-9 and TRBJ2-2; no reliable D call. The germline V and J ends were trimmed by 0 bases and 4 bases, with 3 bases remaining between them. This CDR3 is 13 amino acids long. The V gene's germline CDR1 is SEHNR and CDR2 FQNEAQ (reference sequence). Filled out from reference TRBV7-9 and TRBJ2-2, the complete variable domain reads DTGVSQNPRHKITKRGQNVTFRCDPISEHNRLYWYRQTLGQGPEFLTYFQNEAQLEKSRLLSDRFSAERPKGSFSTLEIQRTEQGDSAMYLCASSLASTGELFFGEGSRLTVL.

This sequence joins TRBV6-5 and TRBJ2-3, with D tentatively TRBD1 (6 bases). The CDR3 loop spans 16 amino acids. Per the germline V gene, CDR1 is MNHEY and CDR2 is SVGAGI. The ends were cut back, 6 bases at V and 2 bases at J, with 18 bases in the middle. This chain's CDR3 is CASSPMTGAYTDTQYF. The CDR3, as DNA: TGTGCCAGCAGCCCAATGACAGGAGCCTACACAGATACGCAGTATTTT.

This clonotype was detected ten times or more. The chain couples TRBV30 to TRBJ2-2; D possibly corresponds to TRBD2 (5 bases). V was shortened by 0 bases and J by 5 bases, with 13 bases between the two germline ends. CDR3 length equals 15 residues. Germline V lookup: CDR1 GTSNPN, CDR2 SVGIG (reference sequence). In DNA, the CDR3 is TGTGCCTGGAGTGTACTCGGGGATTGGACCGGGGAGCTGTTTTTT. This encodes CAWSVLGDWTGELFF.